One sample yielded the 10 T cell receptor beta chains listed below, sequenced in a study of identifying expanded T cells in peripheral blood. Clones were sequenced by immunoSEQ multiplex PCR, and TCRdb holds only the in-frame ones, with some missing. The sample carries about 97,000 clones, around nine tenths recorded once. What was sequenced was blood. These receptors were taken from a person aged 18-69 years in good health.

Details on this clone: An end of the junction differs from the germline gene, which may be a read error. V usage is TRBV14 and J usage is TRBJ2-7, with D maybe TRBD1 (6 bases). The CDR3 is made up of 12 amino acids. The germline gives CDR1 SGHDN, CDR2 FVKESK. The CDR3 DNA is TGTGCCAGCAGCCCGGACAGTGTACGCTTAAACTTC. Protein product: CASSPDSVRLNF. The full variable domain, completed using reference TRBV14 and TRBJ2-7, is EAGVTQFPSHSVIEKGQTVTLRCDPISGHDNLYWYRRVMGKEIKFLLHFVKESKQDESGMPNNRFLAERTGGTYSTLKVQPAELEDSGVYFCASSPDSVRLNFGPGTRLTVT.

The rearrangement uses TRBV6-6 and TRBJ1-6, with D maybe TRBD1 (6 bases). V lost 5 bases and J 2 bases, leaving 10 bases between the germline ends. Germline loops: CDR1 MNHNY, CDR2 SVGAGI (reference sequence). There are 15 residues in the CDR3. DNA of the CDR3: TGTGCCAGCAGTACGGACAGACCCTATAATTCACCCCTCCACTTT. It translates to CASSTDRPYNSPLHF.

CDR3 bases: TGTGCCAGCAGTTCCAGCAGGTCCTACGAGCAGTACTTC. Translated, it gives CASSSSRSYEQYF. The rearrangement uses TRBV6-5 and TRBJ2-7; D unclear. The V gene's germline CDR1 is MNHEY and CDR2 SVGAGI. There are 13 residues in the CDR3. V was shortened by 4 bases and J by 1 base, with 8 bases between the two germline ends.

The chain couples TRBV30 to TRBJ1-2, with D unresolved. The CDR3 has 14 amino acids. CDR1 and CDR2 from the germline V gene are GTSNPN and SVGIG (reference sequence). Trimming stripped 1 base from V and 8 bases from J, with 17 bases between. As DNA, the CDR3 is TGTGCCTGGAGTGGGTTTTACTCCTCCGGAGGCTACACCTTC. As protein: CAWSGFYSSGGYTF.

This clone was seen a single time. CDR3 sequence: CASSPPGQNTGELFF. The CDR3 nucleotides are TGTGCCAGCTCACCACCGGGACAGAACACCGGGGAGCTGTTTTTT. This chain connects TRBV18 to TRBJ2-2; D perhaps matches TRBD1 (6 bases). CDR1 KGHSH and CDR2 LQKENI come from the germline V gene. This CDR3 is built from 15 residues. With 0 bases removed from V and 1 base from J, the gap between germline ends came to 6 bases.

This CDR3 reads CASSFGGRGQEEAFF. CDR3 DNA: TGTGCCAGCAGTTTCGGGGGTCGGGGACAGGAGGAAGCTTTCTTT. The chain employs TRBV28 and TRBJ1-1, with 8 bases that match TRBD1. Germline V lookup: CDR1 MDHEN, CDR2 SYDVKM. V lost 3 bases, J lost 8 bases, and 11 bases stayed unmatched. There are 15 residues in the CDR3.

The CDR3 protein is CASSPIRDGSYEQYF. The CDR3, as DNA: TGTGCCAGTAGTCCCATTAGGGACGGCTCCTACGAGCAGTACTTC. The chain employs TRBV19 and TRBJ2-7, with D perhaps being TRBD1 or TRBD2 (5 bases each). This CDR3 region has 15 residues. Trimming shortened V by 5 bases and J by 0 bases, and 14 bases separated the two germline ends. Germline assignment: CDR1 LNHDA and CDR2 SQIVND (reference sequence).

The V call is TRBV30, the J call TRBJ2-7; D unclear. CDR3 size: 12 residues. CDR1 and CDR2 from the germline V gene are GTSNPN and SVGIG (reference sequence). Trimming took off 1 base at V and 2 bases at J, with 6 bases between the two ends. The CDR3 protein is CAWSAGPYEQYF. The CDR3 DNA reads TGTGCCTGGAGTGCGGGCCCCTACGAGCAGTACTTC.

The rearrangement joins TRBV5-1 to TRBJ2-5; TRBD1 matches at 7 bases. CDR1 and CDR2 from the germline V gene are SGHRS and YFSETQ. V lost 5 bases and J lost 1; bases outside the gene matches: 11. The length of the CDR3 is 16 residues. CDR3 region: CASSFAGTASQETQYF. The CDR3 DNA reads TGCGCCAGCAGTTTTGCCGGGACAGCCTCCCAAGAGACCCAGTACTTC.

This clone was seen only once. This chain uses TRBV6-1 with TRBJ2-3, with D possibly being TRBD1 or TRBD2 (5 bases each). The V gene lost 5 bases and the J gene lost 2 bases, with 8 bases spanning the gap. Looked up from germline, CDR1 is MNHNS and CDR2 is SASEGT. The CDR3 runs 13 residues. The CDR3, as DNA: TGTGCCAGCAGTACGGGGACCACAGATACGCAGTATTTT. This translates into CASSTGTTDTQYF.